A selection of T cell receptor beta chains follows, all from one sample in a study of cytomegalovirus exposure and HLA in healthy donors. The assay was immunoSEQ multiplex PCR, and TCRdb's table has in-frame clones only and misses some. The data show about 150,000 clones, with about 80% seen just once and around 7.3% held by the top ten. Sequencing was done on a sample of PBMCs. All receptors come from a man aged 30 to 45 in good health and CMV-seropositive. The CDR3 runs from the conserved cysteine through the conserved F or W. D genes are given only for firm matches. Size tells how often a clone was seen (once, few, many) or the class of an expanded clone, and some rows leave it out.

NA	TRBV10-3	TRBD2	TRBJ2-1	TGTGCCATCAGTGGTAATAGCGGGAGTTCCAATGAGCAGTTCTTC	CAISGNSGSSNEQFF
NA	TRBV9	NA	TRBJ1-2	TGTGCCAGCAGCGTAGGCCCGGGGGATGGCTACACCTTC	CASSVGPGDGYTF
NA	TRBV5-1	TRBD1	TRBJ1-4	TGCGCCAGCAGCTTAACAGGGGGCCGAGAAGGGGAAAAACTGTTTTTT	CASSLTGGREGEKLFF
NA	TRBV19	NA	TRBJ2-1	TGTGCCAGTAGTATAGATCCAGGGCCGGATGAGCAGTTCTTC	CASSIDPGPDEQFF
NA	TRBV6-1	NA	TRBJ1-4	TGTGCCAGCAGTGAAGCGCGGGGGCAAGATGAAAAACTGTTTTTT	CASSEARGQDEKLFF
NA	TRBV4-1	TRBD1	TRBJ2-7	TGCGCCAGCAGCCAAGATCTAAGGGGGCATAACGAGCAGTACTTC	CASSQDLRGHNEQYF
NA	TRBV11-3	NA	TRBJ2-2	TGTGCCAGCAGTGGAGGTATCGGGGAGCTGTTTTTT	CASSGGIGELFF
NA	TRBV4-1	TRBD2	TRBJ2-1	TGCGCCAGCAGCCCCCGGTTTAGGAGAGCGGGACCCGACTACAATGAGCAGTTCTTC	CASSPRFRRAGPDYNEQFF
NA	TRBV28	NA	TRBJ2-3	TGTGCCAGCAGTTCTTTGGCAGGATCTGGATCGGATACGCAGTATTTT	CASSSLAGSGSDTQYF
NA	TRBV28	TRBD1	TRBJ1-2	TGTGCCAGCAGTTGGGGGACAGGCCTTTACTATGGCTACACCTTC	CASSWGTGLYYGYTF
NA	TRBV13	TRBD2	TRBJ2-5	TGTGCCAGCCAGTTACTAGCGGTCCAAGAGACCCAGTACTTC	CASQLLAVQETQYF
NA	TRBV5-4	TRBD2	TRBJ2-3	TGTGCCAGCAGCCCGGGGGGGAACACAGATACGCAGTATTTT	CASSPGGNTDTQYF
NA	TRBV19	TRBD1	TRBJ2-6	TGTGCCACCCAGACAGGGGTGTTTGGGGCCAACGTCCTGACTTTC	CATQTGVFGANVLTF
NA	TRBV28	TRBD1	TRBJ1-1	TGTGCCAGCAGTAAGGGACAGGGCACCACTGAAGCTTTCTTT	CASSKGQGTTEAFF
NA	TRBV7-9	TRBD2	TRBJ2-7	TGTGCCAGCAGCTTTCAACGACTAGCGGGAGCCGAGCAGTACTTC	CASSFQRLAGAEQYF
NA	TRBV21-1	NA	TRBJ2-7	TGTGCCAGCAGCACCCTCGGTTGGGGGGGCTACACCTACGAGCAGTACTTC	CASSTLGWGGYTYEQYF
NA	TRBV7-9	TRBD2	TRBJ2-2	TGTTCCAGCAGCCTAGCCCAGCGGGAGTGGGAAACCGGGGAGCTGTTTTTT	CSSSLAQREWETGELFF
NA	TRBV25-1	NA	TRBJ2-3	TGTGCCAGCAGTCGTACGGGGCCAGCGGGCCCTACCACAGATACGCAGTATTTT	CASSRTGPAGPTTDTQYF
NA	TRBV19	TRBD1	TRBJ1-1	TGTGCCAGTAGTACGAAATCAGGGGGCTCCAACACTGAAGCTTTCTTT	CASSTKSGGSNTEAFF
NA	TRBV25-1	NA	TRBJ2-1	TGTGCCAGCAGTGTTCTCTATGAGCAGTTCTTC	CASSVLYEQFF
NA	TRBV7-9	NA	TRBJ2-5	TGTGCCAGCAACCCCCCCGCGCAAGAGACCCAGTACTTC	CASNPPAQETQYF
NA	TRBV19	TRBD1	TRBJ2-1	TGTGCCAGTAGTAGAAGCCGGGACAGGGGGCTTGATGAGCAGTTCTTC	CASSRSRDRGLDEQFF
NA	TRBV10-2	NA	TRBJ2-7	TGCGCCAGCAGTGAGGCCGGGACACTCTCCTACGAGCAGTACTTC	CASSEAGTLSYEQYF
NA	TRBV28	TRBD1	TRBJ1-6	TGTGCCAGCAGTTTATGGGCCCGGGGACAGCCACCCCTCCACTTT	CASSLWARGQPPLHF
NA	TRBV7-6	TRBD1	TRBJ2-7	TGTGCCAGCAGCTTGGACAGGCGATCCTACGAGCAGTACTTC	CASSLDRRSYEQYF
NA	TRBV7-9	TRBD1	TRBJ2-7	TGTGCCAGCGCCGGGACAGGGAGCCACGAGCAGTACTTC	CASAGTGSHEQYF
once	TRBV7-9	NA	TRBJ2-7	TGTTCCAGCAGCTCCTACCGGAGGGGCGCCTACGAGCAGTACTTC	CSSSSYRRGAYEQYF
NA	TRBV6-1	TRBD1	TRBJ2-7	TGTGCCAGCAGTCCGGGACAGGGGATCCACGAGCAGTACTTC	CASSPGQGIHEQYF
NA	TRBV27	NA	TRBJ1-2	TGTGCCAGCAGTTTATCGGGCGAGGGCTATGGCTACACCTTC	CASSLSGEGYGYTF